These T cell receptor beta chains were read from a single sample in a study of cytomegalovirus exposure and HLA in healthy donors. Repertoires were generated with immunoSEQ multiplex PCR, while TCRdb's copy carries only in-frame clones and drops some. This table has approximately 200,000 clones, 75% to 90% appearing once. The sequencing input was PBMCs. Every receptor here comes from a woman aged 50 to 65 in good health and CMV-seropositive. The CDR3 runs from the conserved cysteine through the conserved F or W. Each record gives: V gene, clone size, J gene, D gene, CDR3 length, CDR3 DNA, CDR3 protein. The D gene is left open where the match is weak. Size is omitted from some rows. Given values are once, few, many or a class for expanded clones.

TRBV7-9	few	TRBJ1-1	NA	16	TGTGCCAGCAGCTTAGCTGGTTCTCAGTATCACACTGAAGCTTTCTTT	CASSLAGSQYHTEAFF
TRBV5-1	NA	TRBJ2-5	TRBD2	16	TGCGCCAGCAGCACGGGACTAGCGGGGGACATGGAGACCCAGTACTTC	CASSTGLAGDMETQYF
TRBV25-1	NA	TRBJ1-6	NA	16	TGTGCCAGCAGACAGGGCCACAGCTCCTATAATTCACCCCTCCACTTT	CASRQGHSSYNSPLHF
TRBV5-1	NA	TRBJ2-3	TRBD2	16	TGCGCCAGCAGCGAGGGGACTAGCGGGAGGGGAGATACGCAGTATTTT	CASSEGTSGRGDTQYF
TRBV7-9	NA	TRBJ2-3	NA	13	TGTGCCAGCAGCACACAGGGAGAGAATACGCAGTATTTT	CASSTQGENTQYF
TRBV25-1	NA	TRBJ2-1	TRBD1	14	TGTGCCAGCAGTGAAGGGACAGGACCCAATGAGCAGTTCTTC	CASSEGTGPNEQFF
TRBV10-1	NA	TRBJ1-5	NA	15	TGCGCCACTCGAAGAGGGCGCAGGAAGTATCAGCCCCAGCATTTT	CATRRGRRKYQPQHF
TRBV7-2	NA	TRBJ2-7	NA	15	TGTGCCAGCAGCTTAGTGCCAGGGGACTCCTACGAGCAGTACTTC	CASSLVPGDSYEQYF
TRBV30	NA	TRBJ2-1	TRBD2	17	TGTGCCTGGAGTGGGACTAGCGGGAGGCCTTCCTACAATGAGCAGTTCTTC	CAWSGTSGRPSYNEQFF
TRBV5-1	NA	TRBJ2-1	TRBD2	15	TGCGCCAGCACCCTGGCTAGCGGGGGGGCCAATGAGCAGTTCTTC	CASTLASGGANEQFF
TRBV25-1	few	TRBJ2-1	TRBD2	12	TGTGCCAGCAGTGCGCCTAGCGGCCTGCAGTTCTTC	CASSAPSGLQFF
TRBV7-9	NA	TRBJ1-5	TRBD1	15	TGTGCCAGCAGCTTTTGGACAGGCTCGAATCAGCCCCAGCATTTT	CASSFWTGSNQPQHF
TRBV2	NA	TRBJ2-1	TRBD2	15	TGTGCCAGCAGCCTACTAGCGGGGGGATACAATGAGCAGTTCTTC	CASSLLAGGYNEQFF
TRBV7-2	NA	TRBJ2-3	NA	13	TGTGCCAGCAGCTCTCGGACTCCCGGGACGCAGTATTTT	CASSSRTPGTQYF
TRBV18	once	TRBJ1-1	NA	12	TGTGCCAGCTCACCGGCCAGGGCTGAAGCTTTCTTT	CASSPARAEAFF
TRBV6-6	few	TRBJ2-1	TRBD2	15	TGTGCCAGCAGACTAACTAGCGGGAGCTACAATGAGCAGTTCTTC	CASRLTSGSYNEQFF
TRBV6-5	NA	TRBJ2-7	NA	13	TGTGCCAGCATACGCCCGGGTAGCGACGAGCAGTACTTC	CASIRPGSDEQYF
TRBV6-1	NA	TRBJ2-7	TRBD1	14	TGTGCCACCCATAAGGGACAGGGAAGCTACGAGCAGTACTTC	CATHKGQGSYEQYF
TRBV6-5	NA	TRBJ1-6	TRBD1	15	TGTGCCAGCAGTTACTACGGGACAGGGAATTCACCCCTCCACTTT	CASSYYGTGNSPLHF
TRBV7-9	NA	TRBJ2-7	NA	12	TGTTCCAGCAGCTCCTCTACCTACGAGCAGTACTTC	CSSSSSTYEQYF
TRBV28	NA	TRBJ2-7	NA	14	TGTGCCAGCAGTCCCGCTTCTAGCTCCTACGAGCAGTACTTC	CASSPASSSYEQYF
TRBV11-3	NA	TRBJ2-7	TRBD2	16	TGTGCCAGCAGCTTAAACTTCCTAGCGGAATCCTACGAGCAGTACTTC	CASSLNFLAESYEQYF
TRBV6-5	NA	TRBJ2-4	TRBD2	14	TGTGCCAGCAAGTCACTAGCGGGGGGAAACATTCAGTACTTC	CASKSLAGGNIQYF
TRBV7-9	NA	TRBJ1-2	TRBD1	16	TGTGCCAGCACCCTTAGCGATACAGGGGGTGGCTATGGCTACACCTTC	CASTLSDTGGGYGYTF
TRBV5-4	few	TRBJ2-2	TRBD1	18	TGTGCCAGCAGCCAGCCCCGACCGGGACAGGGTTACACCGGGGAGCTGTTTTTT	CASSQPRPGQGYTGELFF
TRBV7-9	NA	TRBJ2-1	NA	13	TGTTCCAGCAGCTTAGCGCCTGGGGGGGAGCAGTTCTTC	CSSSLAPGGEQFF
TRBV2	NA	TRBJ2-5	TRBD1	15	TGTGCCAGCAGTGAATCAAGGGGGCGCGTAGAGACCCAGTACTTC	CASSESRGRVETQYF
TRBV5-8	NA	TRBJ1-5	TRBD1	15	TGTGCCAGCACGACAGGGGGTAATCCGAATCAGCCCCAGCATTTT	CASTTGGNPNQPQHF